Listed below are T cell receptor beta chains from one sample, sequenced in a study of shared clonotypes between healthy human individuals. Sequencing was performed with immunoSEQ multiplex PCR; in TCRdb, only in-frame clones are kept and a portion is missing. In the table there are about 480,000 clones, over 75% of which are singletons. The source material was PBMCs. The receptor source for this set is a woman in her thirties or forties in good health. Some clones in this sample may be carry-over from other donors' samples. CDR3s include the opening cysteine and the closing phenylalanine or tryptophan. Each record gives: CDR3 length, clone size, V gene, D gene, J gene, CDR3 protein, CDR3 DNA. A D gene is named only where the DNA matches it firmly. Clone size appears in some rows only: once, few, many, or a class for an expanded clone.

length: 17; size: .; V: TRBV2; D: TRBD2; J: TRBJ2-5; CDR3: CASSALLAGHDQETQYF; DNA: TGTGCCAGCAGCGCTCTACTAGCGGGGCACGATCAAGAGACCCAGTACTTC
length: 15; size: .; V: TRBV10-1; D: TRBD1; J: TRBJ1-1; CDR3: CASSESRTGGTEAFF; DNA: TGCGCCAGCAGTGAGTCCAGGACAGGAGGGACTGAAGCTTTCTTT
length: 16; size: .; V: TRBV21-1; D: .; J: TRBJ2-3; CDR3: CASSKGGGRSTDTQYF; DNA: TGTGCCAGCAGCAAAGGAGGCGGGAGATCCACAGATACGCAGTATTTT
length: 13; size: few; V: TRBV28; D: .; J: TRBJ1-2; CDR3: CASTPGQNYGYTF; DNA: TGTGCCAGCACTCCGGGACAAAACTATGGCTACACCTTC
length: 16; size: .; V: TRBV10-3; D: .; J: TRBJ2-3; CDR3: CAISGLGVESTDTQYF; DNA: TGTGCCATCAGTGGGTTAGGGGTCGAGAGCACAGATACGCAGTATTTT
length: 16; size: .; V: TRBV4-1; D: TRBD1; J: TRBJ1-1; CDR3: CASSPAPTGAYTEAFF; DNA: TGCGCCAGCAGCCCGGCCCCAACAGGGGCCTACACTGAAGCTTTCTTT
length: 15; size: .; V: TRBV6-4; D: .; J: TRBJ1-1; CDR3: CASRPTGDLNTEAFF; DNA: TGTGCCAGCAGACCTACAGGAGACCTAAACACTGAAGCTTTCTTT
length: 15; size: .; V: TRBV11-2; D: .; J: TRBJ2-7; CDR3: CASSLEHATGNEQYF; DNA: TGTGCCAGCAGCTTAGAACACGCCACGGGGAACGAGCAGTACTTC
length: 15; size: .; V: TRBV4-2; D: .; J: TRBJ1-6; CDR3: CASSPETRGNSPLHF; DNA: TGTGCCAGCAGCCCCGAGACACGGGGTAATTCACCCCTCCACTTT
length: 15; size: once; V: TRBV28; D: .; J: TRBJ2-2; CDR3: CASSLKVRGSGELFF; DNA: TGTGCCAGCAGTTTAAAGGTTAGGGGATCCGGGGAGCTGTTTTTT
length: 14; size: .; V: TRBV6-1; D: .; J: TRBJ1-2; CDR3: CASSEWGVNYGYTF; DNA: TGTGCCAGCAGTGAATGGGGGGTTAACTATGGCTACACCTTC
length: 15; size: .; V: TRBV2; D: TRBD2; J: TRBJ2-2; CDR3: CASSVGGSLPGELFF; DNA: TGTGCCAGCAGTGTCGGCGGGAGTTTGCCCGGGGAGCTGTTTTTT
length: 16; size: .; V: TRBV7-8; D: .; J: TRBJ2-3; CDR3: CASSPYASGGGHTQYF; DNA: TGTGCCAGCAGCCCTTACGCTAGCGGAGGGGGACATACGCAGTATTTT
length: 13; size: .; V: TRBV27; D: .; J: TRBJ2-6; CDR3: CASSSVGANVLTF; DNA: TGTGCCAGCAGTTCTGTTGGGGCCAACGTCCTGACTTTC
length: 15; size: .; V: TRBV7-3; D: .; J: TRBJ1-1; CDR3: CASSLQGPEGTEAFF; DNA: TGTGCCAGCAGCTTACAGGGTCCGGAGGGGACTGAAGCTTTCTTT
length: 21; size: .; V: TRBV4-3; D: TRBD2; J: TRBJ2-2; CDR3: CASSQDNVVAGGVGGTGELFF; DNA: TGCGCCAGCAGCCAAGACAATGTGGTAGCGGGAGGGGTAGGTGGCACCGGGGAGCTGTTTTTT
length: 13; size: .; V: TRBV28; D: .; J: TRBJ1-2; CDR3: CASSPGTNIGYTF; DNA: TGTGCCAGCAGCCCCGGAACTAATATTGGCTACACCTTC
length: 16; size: .; V: TRBV7-3; D: TRBD2; J: TRBJ2-7; CDR3: CASSLNGLAGVYEQYF; DNA: TGTGCCAGCAGCTTAAACGGGCTAGCGGGAGTCTACGAGCAGTACTTC
length: 16; size: .; V: TRBV7-9; D: .; J: TRBJ2-7; CDR3: CASALTAGGRGREQYF; DNA: TGTGCCAGCGCACTTACTGCCGGAGGGCGGGGGCGAGAGCAGTACTTC
length: 16; size: .; V: TRBV11-3; D: TRBD2; J: TRBJ2-1; CDR3: CASSYRASGRDSEQFF; DNA: TGTGCCAGCAGCTATCGGGCTAGCGGGAGAGATAGTGAGCAGTTCTTC
length: 12; size: .; V: TRBV6-4; D: .; J: TRBJ2-7; CDR3: CASKAFSYEQYF; DNA: TGTGCCAGCAAAGCTTTCTCCTACGAGCAGTACTTC
length: 15; size: .; V: TRBV11-3; D: .; J: TRBJ2-2; CDR3: CASSLEPANTGELFF; DNA: TGTGCCAGCAGCTTAGAGCCGGCGAACACCGGGGAGCTGTTTTTT
length: 13; size: .; V: TRBV30; D: .; J: TRBJ1-1; CDR3: CAWSPAANTEAFF; DNA: TGTGCCTGGAGTCCGGCGGCGAACACTGAAGCTTTCTTT
length: 18; size: .; V: TRBV7-2; D: TRBD1; J: TRBJ2-1; CDR3: CASSLVGFRQGGSNEQFF; DNA: TGTGCCAGCAGCTTAGTGGGATTCCGACAGGGCGGCAGCAATGAGCAGTTCTTC
length: 13; size: .; V: TRBV18; D: .; J: TRBJ1-4; CDR3: CASRTATNEKLFF; DNA: TGTGCCAGCCGGACAGCAACTAATGAAAAACTGTTTTTT
length: 12; size: .; V: TRBV29-1; D: .; J: TRBJ1-4; CDR3: CSVEGNNEKLFF; DNA: TGCAGCGTTGAAGGGAATAATGAAAAACTGTTTTTT
length: 12; size: few; V: TRBV19; D: .; J: TRBJ2-7; CDR3: CASSIAGNEQYF; DNA: TGTGCCAGTAGTATAGCGGGTAACGAGCAGTACTTC
length: 17; size: .; V: TRBV5-1; D: TRBD2; J: TRBJ2-7; CDR3: CASSLASWGGSSYEQYF; DNA: TGCGCCAGCAGCTTGGCCTCTTGGGGCGGGAGCTCCTACGAGCAGTACTTC
length: 16; size: .; V: TRBV6-6; D: .; J: TRBJ2-5; CDR3: CASSYSGGTGLETQYF; DNA: TGTGCCAGCAGTTACTCCGGAGGCACAGGGTTGGAGACCCAGTACTTC
length: 14; size: .; V: TRBV11-2; D: .; J: TRBJ2-1; CDR3: CASSSRGISNEQFF; DNA: TGTGCCAGCTCCTCTAGGGGCATTTCCAATGAGCAGTTCTTC
length: 16; size: few; V: TRBV5-1; D: .; J: TRBJ1-4; CDR3: CASSPGTSATNEKLFF; DNA: TGCGCCAGCAGTCCCGGGACATCTGCAACTAATGAAAAACTGTTTTTT
length: 14; size: .; V: TRBV2; D: .; J: TRBJ1-2; CDR3: CASIPETAGYGYTF; DNA: TGTGCCAGCATACCCGAGACAGCGGGCTATGGCTACACCTTC
length: 15; size: .; V: TRBV5-1; D: .; J: TRBJ2-3; CDR3: CASSFRGGETDTQYF; DNA: TGCGCCAGCAGCTTCCGAGGGGGTGAAACAGATACGCAGTATTTT
length: 13; size: .; V: TRBV19; D: .; J: TRBJ2-1; CDR3: CASSTPDRNEQFF; DNA: TGTGCCAGTAGTACCCCTGACAGGAATGAGCAGTTCTTC
length: 15; size: .; V: TRBV28; D: TRBD1; J: TRBJ2-7; CDR3: CASSSGGTGEDEQYF; DNA: TGTGCCAGCAGTTCGGGCGGGACAGGGGAGGACGAGCAGTACTTC
length: 16; size: .; V: TRBV4-2; D: .; J: TRBJ2-7; CDR3: CASSQRTSSDSYEQYF; DNA: TGTGCCAGCAGCCAAAGGACGTCGTCGGACTCCTACGAGCAGTACTTC
length: 16; size: .; V: TRBV7-2; D: TRBD2; J: TRBJ2-1; CDR3: CASSTPSGRIMDEQFF; DNA: TGTGCCAGCAGCACCCCTAGCGGGAGGATAATGGATGAGCAGTTCTTC
length: 15; size: .; V: TRBV27; D: .; J: TRBJ2-7; CDR3: CASSLVEATSYEQYF; DNA: TGTGCCAGCAGTTTAGTCGAAGCAACTTCCTACGAGCAGTACTTC
length: 18; size: .; V: TRBV4-1; D: .; J: TRBJ1-2; CDR3: CASSPPKNSLEGYYGYTF; DNA: TGCGCCAGCAGTCCTCCCAAGAATTCGTTGGAGGGGTACTATGGCTACACCTTC
length: 15; size: .; V: TRBV6-5; D: TRBD1; J: TRBJ1-3; CDR3: CASSRTGVTGNTIYF; DNA: TGTGCCAGCAGCCGAACAGGGGTTACTGGAAACACCATATATTTT
length: 13; size: .; V: TRBV28; D: .; J: TRBJ1-1; CDR3: CASSQLMNTEAFF; DNA: TGTGCCAGCAGCCAACTAATGAACACTGAAGCTTTCTTT
length: 10; size: .; V: TRBV20-1; D: .; J: TRBJ2-7; CDR3: CSVGLYEQYF; DNA: TGCAGTGTTGGGCTCTACGAGCAGTACTTC
length: 16; size: .; V: TRBV30; D: .; J: TRBJ1-1; CDR3: CAVRYQRGALITEAFF; DNA: TGTGCCGTGCGCTACCAAAGAGGGGCGCTTATAACCGAAGCTTTCTTT
length: 12; size: .; V: TRBV11-2; D: TRBD1; J: TRBJ2-5; CDR3: CASRDRGGEQYF; DNA: TGTGCCAGCAGAGACAGGGGTGGAGAGCAGTACTTC
length: 15; size: few; V: TRBV30; D: .; J: TRBJ2-5; CDR3: CAWTPAPGSQETQYF; DNA: TGTGCCTGGACCCCGGCCCCGGGGAGCCAAGAGACCCAGTACTTC
length: 14; size: .; V: TRBV6-5; D: .; J: TRBJ2-1; CDR3: CASSYGGTDNEQFF; DNA: TGTGCCAGCAGTTACGGGGGGACTGATAATGAGCAGTTCTTC
length: 16; size: .; V: TRBV10-3; D: .; J: TRBJ2-3; CDR3: CAISENNLLGTDTQYF; DNA: TGTGCCATCAGTGAAAACAATCTATTGGGCACAGATACGCAGTATTTT
length: 15; size: .; V: TRBV7-8; D: TRBD1; J: TRBJ2-7; CDR3: CASSDPGTVNYEQYF; DNA: TGTGCCAGCAGCGACCCCGGGACAGTTAACTACGAGCAGTACTTC
length: 16; size: .; V: TRBV5-1; D: TRBD1; J: TRBJ2-3; CDR3: CASTLGQGTSTDTQYF; DNA: TGCGCCAGCACCCTAGGACAGGGGACAAGCACAGATACGCAGTATTTT
length: 16; size: .; V: TRBV15; D: .; J: TRBJ2-7; CDR3: CATSRDRAELFLEQYF; DNA: TGTGCCACCAGCAGAGATCGCGCAGAACTCTTTCTGGAGCAGTACTTC
length: 14; size: .; V: TRBV5-5; D: TRBD1; J: TRBJ1-4; CDR3: CASSSGTEREKLFF; DNA: TGTGCCAGCAGCTCTGGGACAGAGAGAGAAAAACTGTTTTTT
length: 15; size: .; V: TRBV19; D: .; J: TRBJ1-4; CDR3: CASKRREWSNEKLFF; DNA: TGTGCCAGTAAGCGCCGGGAGTGGTCTAATGAAAAACTGTTTTTT
length: 13; size: .; V: TRBV30; D: .; J: TRBJ2-1; CDR3: CAWSVGVGYEQFF; DNA: TGTGCCTGGAGTGTAGGGGTAGGGTATGAGCAGTTCTTC
length: 16; size: .; V: TRBV18; D: .; J: TRBJ1-5; CDR3: CASSPRGEGSNQPQHF; DNA: TGTGCCAGCTCACCAAGGGGGGAAGGGAGCAATCAGCCCCAGCATTTT
length: 13; size: .; V: TRBV5-1; D: .; J: TRBJ2-2; CDR3: CASSFGRTGELFF; DNA: TGCGCCAGCAGCTTCGGGCGGACGGGGGAGCTGTTTTTT